The 10 T cell receptor beta chains in this list originate from one sample, sequenced in a study of shared clonotypes between healthy human individuals. Assay used: immunoSEQ multiplex PCR; TCRdb lists only in-frame clones, some missing. This sample carries roughly 660,000 clones, less than 95% of them seen once, and the ten largest clones take about 33%. Material for sequencing was memory CD8+ T cells from PBMCs. Noted subset: CD45RO+ cells pooled with CCR7-negative TemRA cells. Receptor source: a man aged 18 to 35 in good health. Some clones in this sample may be carry-over from other donors' samples.

The chain couples TRBV18 to TRBJ1-2; D is possibly TRBD1 (6 bases). Per germline, CDR1 KGHSH and CDR2 LQKENI. The V end lost 3 bases, the J end lost 4 bases, and 21 bases lay between the germline ends. CDR3 length equals 17 residues. The CDR3 loop reads CASSPALGSGGAYGYTF. In DNA form, the CDR3 reads TGTGCCAGCTCACCCGCCTTAGGTTCGGGGGGGGCCTATGGCTACACCTTC.

V gene TRBV4-1 combines with J gene TRBJ1-2; no definite D call. Germline CDR1 is MGHRA and CDR2 is YSYEKL. Between the trimmed V and J ends, which lost 0 bases and 3 bases, there was a span of 29 bases. CDR3 length: 21 residues. As DNA, the CDR3 is TGCGCCAGCAGCCAAGATAGGTCTCTCAATCCTCCTCCTACCTCGTACTATGGCTACACCTTC. It codes for CASSQDRSLNPPPTSYYGYTF.

This clone was seen just once. V usage is TRBV27 and J usage is TRBJ2-3; TRBD2 matches 10 bases. CDR1 and CDR2 (germline): MNHEY, SMNVEV (reference sequence). V gave up 3 bases and J gave up 4 bases; unmatched junction bases: 1. The CDR3 spans 14 residues. The CDR3 DNA reads TGTGCCAGCAGTTTCCTAGCGGGAGCAGATACGCAGTATTTT. Amino acid sequence: CASSFLAGADTQYF.

The chain employs TRBV2 and TRBJ2-7; D is ambiguous. Trimming stripped 0 bases from V and 6 bases from J, with 6 bases between. Germline V CDR1 and CDR2: SNHLY, FYNNEI. The CDR3 has 12 amino acids. In nucleotides, the CDR3 is TGTGCCAGCAGTGAAGCGTGGGTCGAGCAGTACTTC. This sequence encodes CASSEAWVEQYF.

The rearrangement uses TRBV29-1 and TRBJ1-2; D may be TRBD1 (5 bases). Germline V CDR1 and CDR2: SQVTM, ANQGSEA. CDR3 size: 16 residues. Trimming cost V 0 bases and J 2 bases, with 16 bases left between them. The CDR3 here is CSVEDDRGRHNYGYTF. As DNA, the CDR3 is TGCAGCGTTGAAGATGATCGGGGGAGGCACAACTATGGCTACACCTTC.

This CDR3 reads CASSFPGLNEQFF. The CDR3 bases are TGTGCCAGCAGCTTCCCGGGCCTCAATGAGCAGTTCTTC. This chain connects TRBV13 to TRBJ2-1; D remains ambiguous. Germline V gives CDR1 PRHDT, CDR2 FYEKMQ (reference sequence). Trimming pared 3 bases from V and 6 bases from J, leaving 9 bases between. This CDR3 contains 13 residues.

This clone was observed a single time. The chain employs TRBV11-2 and TRBJ2-7, with D possibly called TRBD1 or TRBD2 (5 bases each). This CDR3 has 13 residues. CDR1 and CDR2 from the germline V gene are SGHAT and FQNNGV. The ends were cut back, 2 bases at V and 2 bases at J, with 7 bases in the middle. DNA for the CDR3: TGTGCCAGCAGCTTACCGGGACCCTACGAGCAGTACTTC. This gives the protein CASSLPGPYEQYF.

The chain carries TRBV4-2 and TRBJ2-1, with 7 positions matching TRBD2. Per germline, CDR1 LGHNA and CDR2 YNFKEQ. The CDR3 is made up of 18 amino acids. Trimming took 0 bases from V and 3 from J; bases not matched to a gene: 11. Here the CDR3 reads CASSQEVGGGPFYNEQFF. In DNA form, the CDR3 reads TGTGCCAGCAGCCAAGAGGTCGGGGGAGGGCCCTTCTACAATGAGCAGTTCTTC.

This chain uses TRBV10-3 with TRBJ1-5; possible D gene TRBD1, 6 bases. This CDR3 spans 12 amino acids. V dropped 7 bases and J dropped 4 bases, with 8 bases sitting between them. From germline, CDR1 is ENHRY and CDR2 SYGVKD. CDR3 bases: TGTGCCATCAAGGGGGGGAATCAGCCCCAGCATTTT. Translated, it gives CAIKGGNQPQHF.

The genes are TRBV6-5 and TRBJ1-5; the D is unclear. The CDR3 runs to 14 residues. V was pared by 0 bases and J by 7 bases, with 10 bases between. The germline CDR1 and CDR2 sequences are MNHEY and SVGAGI. Here the CDR3 reads CASSYSGIGQPQHF. For the CDR3, the DNA is TGTGCCAGCAGTTACTCGGGGATCGGACAGCCCCAGCATTTT.